Reported below is one T cell receptor (beta chain). These data are taken from a study of patients and donors after allogeneic stem cell transplantation. V was trimmed by 3 bases and J by 0 bases, leaving 6 bases between them. This CDR3 region has 14 residues. In germline, CDR1 is LNHNV, CDR2 YYDKDF (reference sequence). Via MiXCR, TCRdb re-called the RT-PCR reads, giving one row per CDR3 protein. The data hold about 400,000 distinct CDR3 sequences, with roughly 16% observed a single time. The V and J genes are TRBV15 and TRBJ2-1; D remains unclear. Source material: blood, either unsorted or a sorted T cell fraction (not recorded which). This clonotype was sampled from a human donor who was either an allogeneic HSCT recipient or a stem cell or donor lymphocyte infusion donor (not recorded which). It is not recorded whose cells these are; they may come from a transplant donor. Here the CDR3 reads CATSRESSYNEQFF. The CDR3 bases are TGTGCCACCAGCAGGGAAAGCTCCTACAATGAGCAGTTCTTC.